One and the same sample provided the 22 T cell receptor beta chains below, sequenced in a study of cytomegalovirus exposure and HLA in healthy donors. The study ran its PCR with 60 Vbeta and 13 Jbeta primers. The assay was immunoSEQ multiplex PCR, and TCRdb's table has in-frame clones only and misses some. The sample includes some 71,000 clones, 76% of them seen just once. Sequenced: PBMCs. The receptors shown here come from a man between 18 and 29 years old in good health and CMV-seronegative.

This chain links TRBV5-1 with TRBJ2-5; no firm D call. Trimming left V 0 bases short and J 5 bases short, with 8 bases between. This CDR3 has 13 residues. Germline CDR1 reads SGHRS; CDR2 reads YFSETQ. Written as DNA, the CDR3 is TGCGCCAGCAGCTTGGAAACGCGTGAGACCCAGTACTTC. As protein: CASSLETRETQYF.

The chain links TRBV6-1 to TRBJ1-3, with no clear D. Trimming left V 6 bases short and J 0 bases short, with 9 bases between. This CDR3 is 14 amino acids long. The V gene's germline CDR1 is MNHNS and CDR2 SASEGT. The CDR3 is CASSARPSGNTIYF. In nucleotides, the CDR3 is TGTGCCAGCAGCGCTAGGCCCTCTGGAAACACCATATATTTT.

CDR3 nucleotide sequence: TGCGCCAGCAGTGAGCCATTAACTCGACAGACCCCTTGCTACACCTTC. It specifies CASSEPLTRQTPCYTF. This chain links TRBV10-1 with TRBJ1-2; D is possibly TRBD1 (5 bases). CDR3 length equals 16 residues. The V end was cut by 2 bases, the J end by 9 bases, with 22 bases between. Germline lookup yields CDR1 WNHNN and CDR2 SYGVQD (reference sequence).

This clone was seen just once. The V and J genes are TRBV4-1 and TRBJ2-3; tentative D call: TRBD2 (7 bases). The germline gives CDR1 MGHRA, CDR2 YSYEKL. This CDR3 is built from 17 residues. V was cut by 0 bases and J by 1 base, with 14 bases left in between. CDR3 coding DNA: TGCGCCAGCAGCCAAGAACGGGCGGGGGCCCGCACAGATACGCAGTATTTT. Amino acid sequence: CASSQERAGARTDTQYF.

The rearrangement uses TRBV5-6 and TRBJ1-6; TRBD1 aligns across 9 bases. V was clipped by 2 bases and J by 5 bases; unmatched bases: 8. This CDR3 region has 17 residues. Looked up from germline, CDR1 is SGHDT and CDR2 is YYEEEE. CDR3 region: CASSFGTGTHNNSPLHF. CDR3 DNA sequence: TGTGCCAGCAGCTTCGGGACAGGGACCCACAATAATTCACCCCTCCACTTT.

The J gene is TRBJ1-4, the V gene TRBV7-9; 8 bases line up with TRBD1. This CDR3 has 14 amino acids. Germline CDR1 reads SEHNR; CDR2 reads FQNEAQ (reference sequence). Germline trimming cut 3 bases from V and 7 bases from J; bases unmatched to any gene: 4. The CDR3 sequence: CASSFGRGPEKLFF. The CDR3 DNA reads TGTGCCAGCAGCTTTGGCAGGGGGCCTGAAAAACTGTTTTTT.

This chain connects TRBV30 to TRBJ1-2, with 9 nucleotides matching TRBD1. Trimming removed 3 bases from V and 7 bases from J; junction bases left unmatched: 9. Germline lookup yields CDR1 GTSNPN and CDR2 SVGIG (reference sequence). This CDR3 comprises 14 residues. The CDR3 region has the DNA TGTGCCTGGAGCACACAGGGGGCGCGGGCTGGCTACACCTTC. Its protein is CAWSTQGARAGYTF.

This clone has only a few counts. This sequence joins TRBV10-3 and TRBJ1-6, with TRBD1 identical over 10 bases. This CDR3 is 16 amino acids long. Trimming cost V 3 bases and J 7 bases; bases outside gene matches: 6. Per germline, CDR1 ENHRY and CDR2 SYGVKD. The CDR3 DNA follows: TGTGCCATCAGTGACCCGGGACAGGGGTACAATTCACCCCTCCACTTT. Amino acids: CAISDPGQGYNSPLHF.

The chain couples TRBV7-8 to TRBJ1-2, with no clear D. This CDR3 spans 14 amino acids. Trimming stripped 5 bases from V and 1 base from J, with 11 bases between. Germline lookup yields CDR1 SGHVS and CDR2 FQNEAQ. The CDR3 spells CASSPQRFNYGYTF. As DNA, the CDR3 is TGTGCCAGCAGCCCCCAGCGGTTTAACTATGGCTACACCTTC.

The rearrangement joins TRBV7-9 to TRBJ2-3; D remains ambiguous. Per germline, CDR1 SEHNR and CDR2 FQNEAQ (reference sequence). V lost 4 bases and J 3 bases, leaving 8 bases between the germline ends. This CDR3 comprises 13 residues. CDR3 sequence (DNA): TGTGCCAGCAGCTCTACGGGTACAGATACGCAGTATTTT. It yields the protein CASSSTGTDTQYF.

V and J are TRBV5-1 and TRBJ1-4, with a tentative D call TRBD1 (6 bases). This CDR3 has 15 residues. Germline assignment: CDR1 SGHRS and CDR2 YFSETQ. Trimming pared 4 bases from V and 7 bases from J, leaving 17 bases between. Here the CDR3 DNA reads TGCGCCAGCAGCCCTACAGGGAATAGGGGTGAAAAACTGTTTTTT. Protein sequence: CASSPTGNRGEKLFF.

CDR3 DNA: TGTGCCAGCAGGTCGCGCAGGGAGGGTTCACCCCTCCACTTT. Translated: CASRSRREGSPLHF. The chain employs TRBV6-4 and TRBJ1-6; D possibly corresponds to TRBD1 (5 bases). V lost 6 bases and J 9 bases, leaving 15 bases between the germline ends. The CDR3 sequence is 14 residues long. CDR1 and CDR2 (germline): MRHNA, SNTAGT.

V and J are TRBV5-6 and TRBJ2-4; weak D call: TRBD1 (6 bases). Trimming took 4 bases from V and 1 from J, leaving 15 bases between them. The germline gives CDR1 SGHDT, CDR2 YYEEEE. This CDR3 comprises 16 residues. CDR3 nucleotides: TGTGCCAGCAGCCTCTCAGGGGTCTGGGCCAAAAACATTCAGTACTTC. This sequence encodes CASSLSGVWAKNIQYF.

This clone was counted a few times. The genes are TRBV18 and TRBJ2-5; D perhaps matches TRBD2 (6 bases). Germline CDR1 is KGHSH and CDR2 is LQKENI. Trimming removed 3 bases at V and 5 bases at J, with 10 bases between. The CDR3 totals 13 residues. The CDR3: CASSPGSLETQYF. The CDR3 coding sequence is TGTGCCAGCTCACCCGGGAGTTTGGAGACCCAGTACTTC. Drawing the rest from reference TRBV18 and TRBJ2-5, the complete variable domain is NAGVMQNPRHLVRRRGQEARLRCSPMKGHSHVYWYRQLPEEGLKFMVYLQKENIIDESGMPKERFSAEFPKEGPSILRIQQVVRGDSAAYFCASSPGSLETQYFGPGTRLLVL.

The V call is TRBV4-1, the J call TRBJ1-2; TRBD1 matches at 7 bases. The CDR3 covers 16 residues. V shed 1 base, J shed 2 bases, and the junction held 7 bases outside the gene matches. The V gene's germline CDR1 is MGHRA and CDR2 YSYEKL. The CDR3 spells CASSQAGTALNYGYTF. Here the CDR3 DNA reads TGCGCCAGCAGCCAAGCGGGGACAGCGCTAAACTATGGCTACACCTTC.

This clone is a singleton in its sample. The chain joins TRBV11-3 to TRBJ2-3; 9 nucleotides match TRBD2. After removal of 3 bases from V and 3 bases from J, the junction contained 4 bases not matched to a gene. Germline lookup yields CDR1 SGHNT and CDR2 YENEEA. The CDR3 has 15 amino acids. This CDR3 is CASSFGLAGTDTQYF. CDR3 nucleotide sequence: TGTGCCAGCAGCTTCGGGCTAGCGGGGACAGATACGCAGTATTTT.

The V and J genes are TRBV9 and TRBJ2-5, with 8 bases lining up with TRBD2. In germline, CDR1 is SGDLS, CDR2 YYNGEE. The CDR3 totals 14 residues. V shed 6 bases, J shed 4 bases, and the junction held 8 bases outside the gene matches. The CDR3 nucleotides read TGTGCCAGCAACCTCGGGGGGGCCACAGAGACCCAGTACTTC. It codes for CASNLGGATETQYF. The whole variable domain, filled in from reference TRBV9 and TRBJ2-5, reads DSGVTQTPKHLITATGQRVTLRCSPRSGDLSVYWYQQSLDQGLQFLIQYYNGEERAKGNILERFSAQQFPDLHSELNLSSLELGDSALYFCASNLGGATETQYFGPGTRLLVL.

The chain joins TRBV21-1 to TRBJ1-5; the table calls TRBD1, which could not be checked here. TRBV21-1 represents a pseudogene. CDR3 length equals 21 residues. CDR3 bases: TGTGCCAGCAGCGCAAATACCCGGCGGAGGGGGCTCCATTGCCAGAATCAGCCCCAGCATTTT. This codes for CASSANTRRRGLHCQNQPQHF.

This sequence joins TRBV4-1 and TRBJ2-2; 9 nucleotides match TRBD1. CDR1 is MGHRA, CDR2 YSYEKL, per germline. J lost 4 bases, V lost 0 bases, and 3 bases had no gene match. The CDR3 loop spans 16 amino acids. DNA for the CDR3: TGCGCCAGCAGCCAAGATGGGGACAGGGTCACCGGGGAGCTGTTTTTT. Translating it yields CASSQDGDRVTGELFF.

The rearrangement joins TRBV5-4 to TRBJ1-1; D gene unclear. This CDR3 region has 13 residues. The germline V gene has CDR1 SGHNT and CDR2 YYREEE (reference sequence). Trimming shortened V by 6 bases and J by 1 base, and 10 bases separated the two germline ends. The CDR3 is CASTPPGNTEAFF. CDR3 DNA sequence: TGTGCCAGCACCCCTCCGGGGAACACTGAAGCTTTCTTT.

This chain links TRBV28 with TRBJ1-3; the match to TRBD1 covers 8 bases. The trim removed 8 bases at V and 6 bases at J, leaving 9 bases unmatched. The germline V gene encodes CDR1 MDHEN and CDR2 SYDVKM. CDR3 length: 14 amino acids. This chain's CDR3 is CASSWRQGQNTIYF. The CDR3 region has the DNA TGTGCCAGCTCCTGGAGACAGGGGCAAAACACCATATATTTT.

The genes are TRBV7-9 and TRBJ1-1; D remains ambiguous. V shed 2 bases and J shed 0 bases, with 7 bases lying between them. The CDR3 length is 14 residues. Germline loops: CDR1 SEHNR, CDR2 FQNEAQ (reference sequence). Written as DNA, the CDR3 is TGTGCCAGCAGCTTACAAATCATGAACACTGAAGCTTTCTTT. Protein sequence: CASSLQIMNTEAFF.